This T cell receptor (beta chain) was captured by sequencing in a study of post-analysis software for immune sequencing data (dated by TCRdb to about 2015). Notes on the research overall: The recorded disease courses included relapsing-remitting, secondary progressive and progressive-relapsing multiple sclerosis, and some patients had no subtype annotation. The multiple sclerosis patient repertoires were compared with roughly twelve previously published healthy control repertoires from donors aged roughly 6 to 27 years. A subset of samples was prepared in parallel using single-end sample barcoding, then pooled and co-amplified after Illumina adapter ligation. Summary of the overall study and its limitations: Strong co-clustering of samples prepared in the same batch was shown by direct clustering with F measure, prompting a batch-effect correction. Multiple sclerosis patients had significantly lower normalized Chao1 diversity than controls, a result that suggests substantial peripheral T-cell clonal expansion. A handful of TRBV segments, including TRBV5-6, TRBV5-1 and TRBV20-1, were significantly more frequent in patients than controls. The control group was slightly older than the multiple sclerosis patient group.

Library creation used PCR. Sequencing relied on an Illumina HiSeq 2500. To reduce PCR and sequencing biases, unique molecular identifiers were incorporated into the TCR beta cDNA libraries. Per 1 to 10 million input T cells, roughly 500,000 cDNA molecules were obtained, such that each molecule approximated one T cell. Patient libraries were prepared and sequenced with the same protocol used for the earlier healthy control dataset. Within a given batch, samples were prepared together, multiplexed and sequenced on the same HiSeq lane. From the authors' description of their analysis: MIGEC was used to process the raw barcoded reads, and molecular identifier groups with only a single read were discarded before consensus assembly and CDR3 extraction. Clonotype tables were post-analysed with VDJtools, and diversity was normalized by down-sampling all datasets to the smallest sample size. Repertoire overlap clustering matched CDR3 amino acid but not nucleotide sequences to correct batch-related cross-sample contamination. Using fastp trimming at Q25 and MiXCR clonotype assembly, TCRdb reanalyzed the public sequencing data and kept in-frame beta chains. Every CDR3 protein is listed once, alongside the most common genes and DNA of its rows. The V and J calls here are based on TCRdb, not the publication. Across this sample there are hundreds of thousands of distinct CDR3 sequences, with 25% to 30% seen only once. The leading ten clones occupy more than 0.55% of the sample.

This clonotype was picked up one time. Its antigen remains undetermined. No clone much larger than this one lies a single base away; base qualities are absent. TCR beta repertoires were profiled from peripheral blood of under 15 young patients with multiple sclerosis to demonstrate the VDJtools post-analysis software. Multiple sclerosis patients were children and adolescents aged roughly 6 to 16 years. The germline V gene encodes CDR1 SGDLS and CDR2 YYNGEE. The germline V and J ends show losses of 4 bases and 3 bases respectively, and no gene match explains 12 bases of the junction. Its CDR3 holds 17 amino acids, cysteine through phenylalanine. Only the CDR3 portion is preserved as DNA: 51 bases, with reading frame beginning at the first base.

Here the chain combines TRBV9 and TRBJ1-4, with 7 junctional bases fitting TRBD1. The specimen was blood. The origin of this receptor is a girl between 5 and 17 years old with multiple sclerosis. The CDR3 region reads CASSPEGGGRSNEKLFF. The DNA reads TGTGCCAGCAGCCCCGAAGGAGGGGGCCGGTCTAATGAAAAACTGTTTTTT.